These 15 T cell receptor beta chains were sequenced from one sample in a study of T cells after yellow fever vaccination. TCRdb ran MiXCR on the 5' RACE reads and lists one entry per CDR3 protein. The data contain more than 65,000 distinct CDR3 sequences, less than 15% of them seen just once; the ten biggest clones take up 20% to 25%. Sequences were derived from CD8+ T cells not binding an NS4B(214-222) dextramer, sorted from PBMCs, sampled around 3 weeks after the first yellow fever vaccination. These receptors were collected from a man younger than 35 who received the YFV17D yellow fever vaccine.

The chain employs TRBV5-1 and TRBJ2-7; 8 bases line up with TRBD2. This CDR3 region has 17 residues. V lost 1 base and J lost 2; bases outside the gene matches: 11. Germline V CDR1 and CDR2: SGHRS, YFSETQ. CDR3 nucleotides: TGCGCCAGCAGCTTGAACAGGAACATAGCGGGAACCTACGAGCAGTACTTC. Protein product: CASSLNRNIAGTYEQYF.

This chain joins TRBV9 and TRBJ2-3, with 7 bases fitting TRBD1. CDR3 length: 15 residues. Germline V lookup: CDR1 SGDLS, CDR2 YYNGEE. V was clipped by 0 bases and J by 6 bases; unmatched bases: 7. CDR3 sequence: CASSVVGQYPDTQYF. The CDR3 DNA follows: TGTGCCAGCAGCGTAGTGGGACAGTACCCCGATACGCAGTATTTT.

Only a few counts were recorded for this clonotype. The chain links TRBV12-3 or TRBV12-4 to TRBJ2-3; 7 bases agree with TRBD2. CDR3 length equals 15 residues. V was pared by 5 bases and J by 0 bases, with 5 bases of the junction left unmatched. The CDR3 sequence is CASSRSGASTDTQYF. The CDR3 region has the DNA TGTGCCAGCAGTCGGAGCGGGGCCAGCACAGATACGCAGTATTTT.

This clonotype was found a few times. This rearrangement joins TRBV18 to TRBJ1-5, with a tentative D call TRBD1 (5 bases). The V end lost 3 bases, the J end lost 4 bases, and 7 bases lay between the germline ends. CDR1 is KGHSH and CDR2 is LQKENI in the germline V gene. This CDR3 comprises 13 residues. The CDR3 region has the DNA TGTGCCAGCTCACCGGAGGGGAATCAGCCCCAGCATTTT. Translating gives CASSPEGNQPQHF. Full variable domain (missing parts from reference TRBV18 and TRBJ1-5): NAGVMQNPRHLVRRRGQEARLRCSPMKGHSHVYWYRQLPEEGLKFMVYLQKENIIDESGMPKERFSAEFPKEGPSILRIQQVVRGDSAAYFCASSPEGNQPQHFGDGTRLSIL.

This clonotype appeared many times. The gene calls are TRBV7-9 and TRBJ1-5; D call uncertain. Trimming shortened V by 4 bases and J by 4 bases, and 8 bases separated the two germline ends. From germline, CDR1 is SEHNR and CDR2 FQNEAQ (reference sequence). The CDR3 consists of 13 residues. CDR3 in DNA: TGTGCCAGCAGCTCCGGAGGGAATCAGCCCCAGCATTTT. Translating gives CASSSGGNQPQHF.

The table lists this clonotype with a few counts. The V call is TRBV6-1, the J call TRBJ2-5; 8 bases fit TRBD1. Trimming at V came to 5 bases and at J to 6 bases, leaving 8 bases not matched to a gene. Per the germline V gene, CDR1 is MNHNS and CDR2 is SASEGT. The length of the CDR3 is 14 residues. DNA of the CDR3: TGTGCCAGCAGTCTCGGACAGGGTGCGCAGACCCAGTACTTC. Its protein product is CASSLGQGAQTQYF.

V gene TRBV7-9 combines with J gene TRBJ1-1, with D perhaps matching TRBD1 (6 bases). CDR1 is SEHNR, CDR2 FQNEAQ, per germline (reference sequence). V lost 5 bases and J 1 base, leaving 14 bases between the germline ends. The CDR3 covers 15 residues. CDR3 protein: CASSHGTPGNTEAFF. In DNA, the CDR3 is TGTGCCAGCAGCCACGGGACACCGGGGAACACTGAAGCTTTCTTT.

This clonotype has just a few counts. The rearrangement uses TRBV5-1 and TRBJ2-5; TRBD1 or TRBD2 may be the D gene (5 bases each). The germline gives CDR1 SGHRS, CDR2 YFSETQ. This CDR3 spans 16 amino acids. The V end lost 0 bases, the J end lost 0 bases, and 12 bases lay between the germline ends. CDR3 in amino acids: CASSLATGPYQETQYF. The CDR3 DNA follows: TGCGCCAGCAGCTTGGCCACGGGACCGTACCAAGAGACCCAGTACTTC.

This clonotype was seen a handful of times. At one boundary the junction diverges from the germline segment, which might be a read error. This chain links TRBV7-9 with TRBJ2-2; the match to TRBD2 covers 10 bases. CDR3 length: 15 amino acids. In germline, CDR1 is SEHNR, CDR2 FQNEAQ (reference sequence). CDR3 region: CASSVAGGPPGELFF. Written as DNA, the CDR3 is TGTGCCAGCAGCGTAGCGGGGGGCCCTCCCGGGGAGCTGTTTTTT.

This clonotype was recorded at least ten times. The V and J genes are TRBV24-1 and TRBJ1-1, with 7 bases that match TRBD1. In germline, CDR1 is KGHDR, CDR2 SFDVKD. Trimming removed 7 bases from V and 4 bases from J; junction bases left unmatched: 5. This CDR3 is built from 13 residues. CDR3 DNA sequence: TGTGCCACCAGACAGGGGACGGGCACTGAAGCTTTCTTT. It codes for CATRQGTGTEAFF.

CDR3 loop: CASSSKKGGTEAFF. The CDR3 bases are TGTGCCAGCAGCTCGAAAAAGGGGGGAACTGAAGCTTTCTTT. This chain uses TRBV7-8 with TRBJ1-1, with D maybe TRBD1 (6 bases). CDR3 length: 14 amino acids. Germline lookup yields CDR1 SGHVS and CDR2 FQNEAQ. Trimming cost V 4 bases and J 5 bases, with 14 bases left between them.

The rearrangement uses TRBV5-6 and TRBJ2-7; D gene unclear. V was shortened by 2 bases and J by 2 bases, with 17 bases between the two germline ends. The germline gives CDR1 SGHDT, CDR2 YYEEEE. The CDR3 runs 16 residues. CDR3: CASSFSSALTTYEQYF. The CDR3 DNA is TGTGCCAGCAGCTTTAGTTCAGCCCTAACCACCTACGAGCAGTACTTC. The full variable domain, with the rest looked up from reference TRBV5-6 and TRBJ2-7, is DAGVTQSPTHLIKTRGQQVTLRCSPKSGHDTVSWYQQALGQGPQFIFQYYEEEERQRGNFPDRFSGHQFPNYSSELNVNALLLGDSALYLCASSFSSALTTYEQYFGPGTRLTVT.

This clonotype was seen a handful of times. This chain connects TRBV12-3 or TRBV12-4 to TRBJ2-1; either TRBD1 or TRBD2 may fit D (5 bases each). The V end lost 6 bases, the J end lost 9 bases, and 12 bases lay between the germline ends. The CDR3 is made up of 12 amino acids. In nucleotides, the CDR3 is TGTGCCAGCAGGGCCGGGGCTAGTGAGCAGTTCTTC. This gives the protein CASRAGASEQFF.

In this sample, this clonotype turned up many times. The rearrangement uses TRBV27 and TRBJ2-1; 10 bases are a match to TRBD1. Looked up from germline, CDR1 is MNHEY and CDR2 is SMNVEV (reference sequence). CDR3 size: 15 residues. The junction had 0 bases not matched to a gene; V was cut back by 2 bases and J by 2 bases. The CDR3 DNA reads TGTGCCAGCAGTTTAGGGACAGGGGCCTACAATGAGCAGTTCTTC. Translating it yields CASSLGTGAYNEQFF.

This clonotype has more than one count but fewer than ten. The chain is built from TRBV15 and TRBJ2-3; the D is unclear. V dropped 8 bases and J dropped 3 bases, with 21 bases sitting between them. In germline, CDR1 is LNHNV, CDR2 YYDKDF (reference sequence). This CDR3 contains 16 residues. The CDR3 nucleotides are TGTGCCACCCATGAAATCGAGAGGTTGAGGACAGATACGCAGTATTTT. Protein: CATHEIERLRTDTQYF.